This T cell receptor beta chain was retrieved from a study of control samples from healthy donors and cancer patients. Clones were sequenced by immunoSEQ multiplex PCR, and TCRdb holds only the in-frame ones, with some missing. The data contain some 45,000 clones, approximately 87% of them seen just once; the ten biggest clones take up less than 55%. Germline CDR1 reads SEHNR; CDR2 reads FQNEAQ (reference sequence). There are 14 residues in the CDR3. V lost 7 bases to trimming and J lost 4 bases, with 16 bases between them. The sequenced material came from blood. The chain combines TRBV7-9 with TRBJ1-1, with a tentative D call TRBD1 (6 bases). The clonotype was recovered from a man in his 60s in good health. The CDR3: CASTVGGQGTEAFF. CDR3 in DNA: TGTGCCAGCACCGTCGGGGGGCAAGGCACTGAAGCTTTCTTT.